These T cell receptor beta chains were read from a single sample in a study of blood T cell repertoires in COVID-19. Profiled with immunoSEQ multiplex PCR; TCRdb holds only in-frame clones, not every one. Of some 33,000 clones listed, roughly 84% are singletons. Sequenced sample: peripheral blood. The receptors were sampled from a human donor in a cohort sampled during active COVID-19. The CDR3 runs from the conserved cysteine through the conserved F or W. A D gene is named only where the DNA matches it firmly. Where a row states a size, it is once, few, many or the class of an expanded clone; other rows omit it.

abundance: NA; d_gene: NA; len: 15; j_gene: TRBJ2-1; v_gene: TRBV5-1; CDR3aa: CASSPRGEAYNEQFF; CDR3nt: TGCGCCAGCAGCCCCCGTGGGGAGGCCTACAATGAGCAGTTCTTC
abundance: once; d_gene: TRBD1; len: 14; j_gene: TRBJ2-5; v_gene: TRBV18; CDR3aa: CASSPNRGQETQYF; CDR3nt: TGTGCCAGCTCACCGAACAGGGGTCAAGAGACCCAGTACTTC
abundance: once; d_gene: NA; len: 15; j_gene: TRBJ2-7; v_gene: TRBV4-1; CDR3aa: CASSQDPGTSYEQYF; CDR3nt: TGCGCCAGCAGCCAAGACCCCGGGACTTCCTACGAGCAGTACTTC
abundance: NA; d_gene: TRBD2; len: 17; j_gene: TRBJ2-2; v_gene: TRBV6-1; CDR3aa: CASSDLRLAGDTGELFF; CDR3nt: TGTGCCAGCAGTGACCTGAGACTAGCGGGGGACACCGGGGAGCTGTTTTTT
abundance: NA; d_gene: NA; len: 13; j_gene: TRBJ1-1; v_gene: TRBV2; CDR3aa: CASRVGQNTEAFF; CDR3nt: TGTGCCAGCAGGGTCGGACAGAACACTGAAGCTTTCTTT
abundance: NA; d_gene: TRBD1; len: 14; j_gene: TRBJ1-2; v_gene: TRBV19; CDR3aa: CASTGQGASVGYTF; CDR3nt: TGTGCCAGTACCGGACAGGGGGCTTCGGTAGGCTACACCTTC
abundance: once; d_gene: NA; len: 14; j_gene: TRBJ1-1; v_gene: TRBV6-6; CDR3aa: CASSGNGEGTEAFF; CDR3nt: TGTGCCAGCAGTGGCAATGGGGAGGGCACTGAAGCTTTCTTT
abundance: NA; d_gene: TRBD1; len: 17; j_gene: TRBJ2-7; v_gene: TRBV6-2/TRBV6-3; CDR3aa: CASSTYAGTGGRYEQYF; CDR3nt: TGTGCCAGCAGTACATACGCCGGGACAGGGGGAAGGTACGAGCAGTACTTC
abundance: NA; d_gene: NA; len: 16; j_gene: TRBJ1-6; v_gene: TRBV28; CDR3aa: CASSDTGTFYNSPLHF; CDR3nt: TGTGCCAGCAGTGATACAGGAACTTTCTATAATTCACCCCTCCACTTT
abundance: NA; d_gene: NA; len: 14; j_gene: TRBJ2-7; v_gene: TRBV7-3; CDR3aa: CASSLTDRGYEQYF; CDR3nt: TGTGCCAGCAGCTTAACGGATAGGGGTTACGAGCAGTACTTC
abundance: NA; d_gene: NA; len: 15; j_gene: TRBJ1-5; v_gene: TRBV19; CDR3aa: CASSPDSYSNQPQHF; CDR3nt: TGTGCCAGTAGCCCCGACAGCTATAGCAATCAGCCCCAGCATTTT
abundance: once; d_gene: TRBD1; len: 14; j_gene: TRBJ2-7; v_gene: TRBV5-6; CDR3aa: CASSRRDRSYEQYF; CDR3nt: TGTGCCAGCAGCCGGAGGGACAGGTCCTACGAGCAGTACTTC
abundance: NA; d_gene: NA; len: 15; j_gene: TRBJ1-5; v_gene: TRBV28; CDR3aa: CASNPAGGGNQPQHF; CDR3nt: TGTGCCAGCAACCCGGCCGGCGGGGGCAATCAGCCCCAGCATTTT
abundance: NA; d_gene: TRBD1; len: 15; j_gene: TRBJ1-6; v_gene: TRBV5-1; CDR3aa: CASSPRQGSDSPLHF; CDR3nt: TGCGCCAGCAGCCCTAGACAGGGTTCCGATTCACCCCTCCACTTT
abundance: NA; d_gene: TRBD1; len: 16; j_gene: TRBJ2-7; v_gene: TRBV13; CDR3aa: CASSLGRGTGNYEQYF; CDR3nt: TGTGCCAGCAGCTTAGGCCGTGGGACAGGGAACTACGAGCAGTACTTC
abundance: NA; d_gene: TRBD1; len: 16; j_gene: TRBJ1-3; v_gene: TRBV3-1/TRBV3-2; CDR3aa: CASSPMRGQSGNTIYF; CDR3nt: TGTGCCAGCAGCCCCATGAGGGGACAGTCTGGAAACACCATATATTTT